The rows below give T cell receptor beta chains drawn from one sample of a study of OX40 agonist ivuxolimab in advanced cancers. Using immunoSEQ multiplex PCR, the repertoire was profiled, and TCRdb retains in-frame clones only, with some absent. The sample consists of roughly 100,000 clones, roughly 93% of them appearing once. The sequencing used CD4+ or CD8+ T cells sorted from blood, collected in a trial of the OX40 agonist ivuxolimab. The receptors were gathered from an adult with an advanced solid tumor such as melanoma, head and neck, liver or kidney cancer. Each CDR3 is given with its conserved first and last residue. D genes are given only for firm matches. A row's size may be missing; if present it is once, few, many or a size class.

CDR3 DNA | CDR3 protein | clone size | D gene | V gene | CDR3 length | J gene
TGTGCCAGCAGCGGTATTTATAGCAATCAGCCCCAGCATTTT | CASSGIYSNQPQHF | NA | NA | TRBV2 | 14 | TRBJ1-5
TGTGCCAGCAGTTACAGGGAGGACCAGCCCCAGCATTTT | CASSYREDQPQHF | NA | NA | TRBV6-6 | 13 | TRBJ1-5
TGTGCCAGCAGTCCTAGCGGGGGGGCGTCTTACAATGAGCAGTTCTTC | CASSPSGGASYNEQFF | NA | TRBD2 | TRBV11-2 | 16 | TRBJ2-1
TGTGCCAGCAGCTTGCGACAGGGTGGGGGCTACACCTTC | CASSLRQGGGYTF | NA | TRBD1 | TRBV6-5 | 13 | TRBJ1-2
TGTGCCAGCAGTTTAGGGAGAAGCAATCAGCCCCAGCATTTT | CASSLGRSNQPQHF | once | NA | TRBV28 | 14 | TRBJ1-5
TGCGCCAGCAGCCCCCATAAATCCAGCGGGACGTACAATGAGCAGTTCTTC | CASSPHKSSGTYNEQFF | NA | TRBD2 | TRBV5-1 | 17 | TRBJ2-1
TGTGCCAGCACCCGTGGGAGGAATCAGCCCCAGCATTTT | CASTRGRNQPQHF | NA | NA | TRBV6-6 | 13 | TRBJ1-5
TGTGCTAGTGGTTTGGCAACAAATGAGCAGTTCTTC | CASGLATNEQFF | NA | NA | TRBV12-5 | 12 | TRBJ2-1
TGTGCCTGGAGCCTCACAGGGGGCGACCTCTTCGGTTCACCCCTCCACTTT | CAWSLTGGDLFGSPLHF | NA | TRBD1 | TRBV30 | 17 | TRBJ1-6
TGTGCCAGCCAGTACATCATGAACACTGAAGCTTTCTTT | CASQYIMNTEAFF | NA | NA | TRBV14 | 13 | TRBJ1-1
TGTGCCAGCAGTTTAGCTAGCGGGGGCTCCTACGAGCAGTACTTC | CASSLASGGSYEQYF | NA | TRBD2 | TRBV28 | 15 | TRBJ2-7
TGTGCCTGGAATGCGAGAGGAACCGGCTACACCTTC | CAWNARGTGYTF | NA | NA | TRBV30 | 12 | TRBJ1-2
TGCGCCAGCAGCCAAGATTACAGGGGACCCTACGAGCAGTACTTC | CASSQDYRGPYEQYF | NA | TRBD1 | TRBV4-1 | 15 | TRBJ2-7
TGTGCCAGCAGTTACTGGGGCAGGGGGAATGGCTACACCTTC | CASSYWGRGNGYTF | NA | TRBD1 | TRBV6-6 | 14 | TRBJ1-2
TGTGCCAGCAGCCCGGGACAGATTAATCAGCCCCAGCATTTT | CASSPGQINQPQHF | NA | TRBD1 | TRBV7-9 | 14 | TRBJ1-5
TGTGCCAGCTCACCACCGGGTGGGGGGTATGGGGACACTGAAGCTTTCTTT | CASSPPGGGYGDTEAFF | NA | NA | TRBV18 | 17 | TRBJ1-1
TGTGCCAGCAGCTCCCAACCTCATCCCCTTCATGGCTACACCTTC | CASSSQPHPLHGYTF | NA | NA | TRBV7-2 | 15 | TRBJ1-2
TGTGCCAGCAGCCAAGGCTGGGCAGGGACGGGCTCACCCCTCCACTTT | CASSQGWAGTGSPLHF | NA | NA | TRBV4-2 | 16 | TRBJ1-6
TGTGCCAGCAGTCGACAGGGCCATGAGCAGTTCTTC | CASSRQGHEQFF | NA | TRBD1 | TRBV7-9 | 12 | TRBJ2-1
TGTGCCAGCAGTGATAGAGGACCTGCGAACACTGAAGCTTTCTTT | CASSDRGPANTEAFF | NA | NA | TRBV2 | 15 | TRBJ1-1
TGTGCCAGCAGTGAAGGGGGCTACGGCTACACCTTC | CASSEGGYGYTF | NA | NA | TRBV6-1 | 12 | TRBJ1-2
TGTGCCAGCAGTGGACAGGCGAATCAGCCCCAGCATTTT | CASSGQANQPQHF | NA | NA | TRBV2 | 13 | TRBJ1-5
TGTGCCAGCAGTCCTCGACTAGCGGGGGCAATGACCTACAATGAGCAGTTCTTC | CASSPRLAGAMTYNEQFF | NA | TRBD2 | TRBV28 | 18 | TRBJ2-1
TGTGCCAGCAGCCCCCGGGCCGGGACTAGCTACAATGAGCAGTTCTTC | CASSPRAGTSYNEQFF | NA | TRBD2 | TRBV11-1 | 16 | TRBJ2-1
TGTGCCAGCCCGCCGTCCGGGGGGCCATACAATGAGCAGTTCTTC | CASPPSGGPYNEQFF | NA | NA | TRBV7-9 | 15 | TRBJ2-1
TGCGCCAGCAGCCAATCCTGGACAGGGAAGAATGAAAAACTGTTTTTT | CASSQSWTGKNEKLFF | NA | TRBD1 | TRBV4-3 | 16 | TRBJ1-4
TGCGCCAGCAGCCCCGTTGGTCAGCCCCAGCATTTT | CASSPVGQPQHF | once | NA | TRBV4-1 | 12 | TRBJ1-5
TGTGCCAGCAGCGTAGATAATCCCCGGTGGGGAAACACCATATATTTT | CASSVDNPRWGNTIYF | NA | NA | TRBV9 | 16 | TRBJ1-3
TGTGCCAGCAGTAGACAGGATGGTATGCGCGGCTACACCTTC | CASSRQDGMRGYTF | NA | NA | TRBV2 | 14 | TRBJ1-2
TGTGCCAGCAGTCCACACCAGGATACGCAGTATTTT | CASSPHQDTQYF | NA | NA | TRBV6-6 | 12 | TRBJ2-3
TGCGCCAGCAGCTTGTCCTCGGGGGTTGAGCAGCCCCAGCATTTT | CASSLSSGVEQPQHF | NA | NA | TRBV5-1 | 15 | TRBJ1-5
TGTGCCAGTAGTAATGGCGAACGCTACAATGAGCAGTTCTTC | CASSNGERYNEQFF | NA | NA | TRBV19 | 14 | TRBJ2-1
TGTGCCAGCAGCGTAGAGGGGGGGAACAATGAGCAGTTCTTC | CASSVEGGNNEQFF | NA | NA | TRBV9 | 14 | TRBJ2-1
TGTGCCACCAGCAGAGGAGGAGGACGAGCTAACTATGGCTACACCTTC | CATSRGGGRANYGYTF | once | NA | TRBV15 | 16 | TRBJ1-2
TGCGCCAGCAGCCAACCAGTTACAGGGGTCTATGGCTACACCTTC | CASSQPVTGVYGYTF | NA | TRBD1 | TRBV4-1 | 15 | TRBJ1-2
TGCAGCGCTGTGCCTAGGGGACAGGACAATGAGCAGTTCTTC | CSAVPRGQDNEQFF | NA | TRBD1 | TRBV29-1 | 14 | TRBJ2-1